This TCR beta chain was identified during a study of cytomegalovirus exposure and HLA in healthy donors. PCR was performed using 60 Vbeta and 13 Jbeta primers. The method was immunoSEQ multiplex PCR; TCRdb's version includes in-frame clones alone and lacks a portion of them. The sample includes about 280,000 clones, over 85% seen only once; the top ten take roughly 2.3%. Trimming pared 6 bases from V and 0 bases from J, leaving 9 bases between. The CDR3 extends over 13 amino acids. The germline V gene has CDR1 WNHNN and CDR2 SYGVQD (reference sequence). The TCR was taken from a woman aged 18-35 years in good health and CMV-seronegative. What was sequenced was PBMCs. The chain joins TRBV10-1 to TRBJ2-7, with D possibly matching TRBD2 (5 bases). The CDR3 is CASRAEGSYEQYF. CDR3 bases: TGCGCCAGCAGAGCGGAAGGCTCCTACGAGCAGTACTTC.